This TCR beta chain was identified during a study of T cell responses to AZD1222 COVID-19 vaccine. Only in-frame clones appear in the TCRdb table, and some are missing; sequencing was by immunoSEQ multiplex PCR. Of about 110,000 clones listed, roughly 87% are singletons. This CDR3 contains 14 residues. CDR1 and CDR2 from the germline V gene are MDHEN and SYDVKM. With 4 bases clipped from V and 3 bases from J, the junction kept 0 bases outside the gene matches. The sequence was collected from an adult in good health. The chain recombines TRBV28 with TRBJ1-3; 10 bases map to TRBD1. The starting material was peripheral blood, obtained on day 0 of AZD1222 vaccination. The CDR3: CASSWDRGGNTIYF. The DNA for the CDR3 is TGTGCCAGCAGTTGGGACAGGGGTGGAAACACCATATATTTT. Filled out from reference TRBV28 and TRBJ1-3, the complete variable domain reads DVKVTQSSRYLVKRTGEKVFLECVQDMDHENMFWYRQDPGLGLRLIYFSYDVKMKEKGDIPEGYSVSREKKERFSLILESASTNQTSMYLCASSWDRGGNTIYFGEGSWLTVV.